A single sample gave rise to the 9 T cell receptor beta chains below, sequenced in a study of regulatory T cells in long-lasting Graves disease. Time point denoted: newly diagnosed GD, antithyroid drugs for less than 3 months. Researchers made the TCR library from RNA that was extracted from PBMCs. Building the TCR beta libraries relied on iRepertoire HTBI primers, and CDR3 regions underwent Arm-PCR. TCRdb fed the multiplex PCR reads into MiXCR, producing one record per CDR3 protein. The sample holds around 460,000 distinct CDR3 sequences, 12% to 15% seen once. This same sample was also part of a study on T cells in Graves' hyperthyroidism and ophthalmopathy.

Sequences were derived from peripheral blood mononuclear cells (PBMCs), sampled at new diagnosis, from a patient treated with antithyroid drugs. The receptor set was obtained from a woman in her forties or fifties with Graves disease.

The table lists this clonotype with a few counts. DNA of the CDR3: TGTGCCAGCAGTTCAGCGCAGGCCCCCTATGGCTACACCTTC. Translated: CASSSAQAPYGYTF. The chain recombines TRBV28 with TRBJ1-2; unclear D gene. Germline lookup yields CDR1 MDHEN and CDR2 SYDVKM. The V gene lost 4 bases and the J gene lost 4 bases, with 13 bases spanning the gap. CDR3 length equals 14 residues.

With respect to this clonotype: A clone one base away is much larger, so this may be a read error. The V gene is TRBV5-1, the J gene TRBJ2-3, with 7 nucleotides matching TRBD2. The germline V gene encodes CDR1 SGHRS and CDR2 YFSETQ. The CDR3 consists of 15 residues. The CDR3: CASGLAAGAADTQYF. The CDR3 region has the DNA TGCGCCAGCGGCTTGGCGGCGGGAGCGGCGGATACGCAGTATTTT.

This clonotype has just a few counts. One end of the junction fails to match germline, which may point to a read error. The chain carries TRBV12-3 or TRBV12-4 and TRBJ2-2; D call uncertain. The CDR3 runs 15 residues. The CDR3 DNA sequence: TGTGCCAGCACCGGGTTGGTAGGGAACGCCGGGGAGCTGTTTTTT. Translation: CASTGLVGNAGELFF.

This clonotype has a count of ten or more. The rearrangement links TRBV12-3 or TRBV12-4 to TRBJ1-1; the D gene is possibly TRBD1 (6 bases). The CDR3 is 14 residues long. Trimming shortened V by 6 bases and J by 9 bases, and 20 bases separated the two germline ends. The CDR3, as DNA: TGTGCCAGCAGCAAAAGACAGGAAGTGGGGAAAGCTTTCTTT. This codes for CASSKRQEVGKAFF.

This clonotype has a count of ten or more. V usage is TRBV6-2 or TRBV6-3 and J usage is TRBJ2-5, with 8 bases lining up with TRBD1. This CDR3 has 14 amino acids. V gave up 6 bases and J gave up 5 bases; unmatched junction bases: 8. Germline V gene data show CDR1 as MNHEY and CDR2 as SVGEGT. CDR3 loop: CASSNGQGWETQYF. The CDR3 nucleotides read TGTGCCAGCAGCAACGGACAGGGCTGGGAGACCCAGTACTTC.

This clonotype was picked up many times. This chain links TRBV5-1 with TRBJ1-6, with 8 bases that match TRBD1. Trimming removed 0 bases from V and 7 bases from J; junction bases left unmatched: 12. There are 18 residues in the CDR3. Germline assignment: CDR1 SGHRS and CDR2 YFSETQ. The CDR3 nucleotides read TGCGCCAGCAGCTTGGCTGCGGGACAGGCCTTCGAGAATTCACCCCTCCACTTT. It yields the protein CASSLAAGQAFENSPLHF.

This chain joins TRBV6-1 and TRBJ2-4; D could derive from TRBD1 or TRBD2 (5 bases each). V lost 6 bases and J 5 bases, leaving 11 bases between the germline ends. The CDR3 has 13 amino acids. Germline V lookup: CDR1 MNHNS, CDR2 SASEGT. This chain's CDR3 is CASRRGFENIQYF. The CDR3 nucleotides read TGTGCCAGCAGGAGGGGCTTTGAAAACATTCAGTACTTC.

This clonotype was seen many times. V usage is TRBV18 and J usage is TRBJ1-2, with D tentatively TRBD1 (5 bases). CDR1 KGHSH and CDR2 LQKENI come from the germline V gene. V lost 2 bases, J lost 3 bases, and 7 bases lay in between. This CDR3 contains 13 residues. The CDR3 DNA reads TGTGCCAGCTCACCAGCGGGGGACTATGGCTACACCTTC. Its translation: CASSPAGDYGYTF.

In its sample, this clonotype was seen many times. CDR3 in amino acids: CASSQDLREGKLLSYEQYF. CDR3 nucleotide sequence: TGTGCCAGCAGCCAAGATTTGCGGGAGGGCAAACTTCTCTCCTACGAGCAGTACTTC. The chain uses TRBV3-1 and TRBJ2-7; 9 nucleotides match TRBD2. Germline lookup yields CDR1 LGHDT and CDR2 YNNKEL (reference sequence). This CDR3 has 19 amino acids. With V trimmed by 0 bases and J by 0 bases, 12 bases remained unmatched.